These 20 T cell receptor beta chains came from one sample sequenced in a study of blood T cell repertoires in COVID-19. Clones were read by immunoSEQ multiplex PCR, and TCRdb kept only the in-frame ones, dropping some. The repertoire holds approximately 45,000 clones, with 70% to 85% as singletons. Sequences were obtained from peripheral blood. These receptors were obtained from a human donor in a cohort sampled during active COVID-19.

The CDR3: CASSLFEEETQYF. The CDR3 nucleotides are TGTGCCAGCAGCCTATTTGAGGAAGAGACCCAGTACTTC. The chain has TRBV7-8 and TRBJ2-5; unclear D gene. The CDR3 totals 13 residues. Germline CDR1 SGHVS, CDR2 FQNEAQ. Trimming removed 5 bases at V and 3 bases at J, with 10 bases between.

The V gene is TRBV19, the J gene TRBJ2-1; 11 bases are shared with TRBD2. The CDR3 runs to 17 residues. V shed 6 bases and J 4 bases; nucleotides not matched to a gene: 11. Germline V gives CDR1 LNHDA, CDR2 SQIVND (reference sequence). In DNA form, the CDR3 reads TGTGCCAGTAGGGGATCAGCCGGGACTAGCGGTTACAATGAGCAGTTCTTC. Translating it yields CASRGSAGTSGYNEQFF.

This clone appeared a single time. The chain employs TRBV9 and TRBJ2-2; D possibly corresponds to TRBD2 (6 bases). From germline, CDR1 is SGDLS and CDR2 YYNGEE. The CDR3 extends over 15 amino acids. The V end was cut by 0 bases, the J end by 2 bases, with 8 bases between. CDR3 protein: CASSVVAVNTGELFF. The CDR3 bases are TGTGCCAGCAGCGTAGTAGCGGTAAACACCGGGGAGCTGTTTTTT.

V and J are TRBV18 and TRBJ1-2; 8 bases line up with TRBD1. The CDR3 sequence is 15 residues long. Germline lookup yields CDR1 KGHSH and CDR2 LQKENI. The J segment lost 2 bases and the V segment lost 8 bases, leaving 10 bases of the junction unmatched. The DNA for the CDR3 is TGTGCCAGCCCCCCAACGGCAGGGGGCAACTATGGCTACACCTTC. It codes for CASPPTAGGNYGYTF. Full variable domain (missing parts from reference TRBV18 and TRBJ1-2): NAGVMQNPRHLVRRRGQEARLRCSPMKGHSHVYWYRQLPEEGLKFMVYLQKENIIDESGMPKERFSAEFPKEGPSILRIQQVVRGDSAAYFCASPPTAGGNYGYTFGSGTRLTVV.

This chain uses TRBV21-1 with TRBJ2-1; TRBD2 is the table's D call and was not checked against the DNA. TRBV21-1 is annotated as a pseudogene. CDR3 length equals 12 residues. The CDR3 DNA sequence: TGTGCCAGCAGCAAGGAGAAGTTTGAGCAGTTCTTC. This encodes CASSKEKFEQFF.

The gene calls are TRBV5-4 and TRBJ1-2; TRBD1 aligns across 8 bases. Trimming took 0 bases from V and 10 from J; bases not matched to a gene: 5. Germline V gene sequence: CDR1 SGHNT, CDR2 YYREEE (reference sequence). The CDR3 totals 13 residues. CDR3 in DNA: TGTGCCAGCAGCTTGGGACAGGGGAGGGACTACACCTTC. Amino acid sequence: CASSLGQGRDYTF. Based on the CDR3 plus reference TRBV5-4 and TRBJ1-2, the full variable domain is ETGVTQSPTHLIKTRGQQVTLRCSSQSGHNTVSWYQQALGQGPQFIFQYYREEENGRGNFPPRFSGLQFPNYSSELNVNALELDDSALYLCASSLGQGRDYTFGSGTRLTVV.

The V gene is TRBV5-1, the J gene TRBJ2-5; 7 positions match TRBD1. The CDR3 totals 14 residues. The V gene's germline CDR1 is SGHRS and CDR2 YFSETQ. The V segment lost 3 bases and the J segment 4 bases; nucleotides outside the gene matches: 6. CDR3 sequence reads: CASSWATGVETQYF. The DNA of the CDR3 is TGCGCCAGCAGCTGGGCCACAGGGGTAGAGACCCAGTACTTC.

This clone was detected once. The CDR3, as DNA: TGTGCCAGCAGTGGCGGGGTTCAGCCCCAGCATTTT. Amino acid sequence: CASSGGVQPQHF. This chain connects TRBV28 to TRBJ1-5; D gene uncertain. V dropped 5 bases and J dropped 6 bases, with 8 bases sitting between them. Germline CDR1 reads MDHEN; CDR2 reads SYDVKM. The CDR3 is 12 residues long. The full variable domain, completed using reference TRBV28 and TRBJ1-5, is DVKVTQSSRYLVKRTGEKVFLECVQDMDHENMFWYRQDPGLGLRLIYFSYDVKMKEKGDIPEGYSVSREKKERFSLILESASTNQTSMYLCASSGGVQPQHFGDGTRLSIL.

The chain links TRBV19 to TRBJ1-2; TRBD1 matches at 7 bases. The germline gives CDR1 LNHDA, CDR2 SQIVND (reference sequence). The V gene end was trimmed by 10 bases and the J gene end by 7 bases; junction bases not matched to a gene: 9. The CDR3 runs 12 residues. The DNA for the CDR3 is TGTGCCATGGGAGACAGGGCTGGTGGCTACACCTTC. Translating gives CAMGDRAGGYTF.

The chain links TRBV2 to TRBJ1-6; D call uncertain. Germline lookup yields CDR1 SNHLY and CDR2 FYNNEI. V was pared by 4 bases and J by 5 bases, with 12 bases between. There are 15 residues in the CDR3. Written as DNA, the CDR3 is TGTGCCAGCAGTGTGAGGGCACTAGATAATTCACCCCTCCACTTT. Translating gives CASSVRALDNSPLHF.

The chain joins TRBV5-1 to TRBJ2-7; D may be TRBD2 (6 bases). The CDR3 extends over 14 amino acids. V was shortened by 1 base and J by 5 bases, with 13 bases between the two germline ends. Germline V gene lookup returns CDR1 SGHRS and CDR2 YFSETQ. The CDR3 region is CASSLLRGNNEQYF. The CDR3 DNA sequence: TGCGCCAGCAGCTTGTTACGGGGGAATAACGAGCAGTACTTC.

This clone turned up a few times. The CDR3 loop is CASSIDMDSPRAPFF. For the CDR3, the DNA is TGTGCCAGTAGTATAGATATGGACAGCCCGAGGGCCCCGTTCTTC. This chain links TRBV19 with TRBJ2-1; a possible D gene is TRBD1 (6 bases). Trimming cost V 0 bases and J 15 bases, with 21 bases left between them. The CDR3 consists of 15 residues. From germline, CDR1 is LNHDA and CDR2 SQIVND (reference sequence).

The CDR3, as DNA: TGCGCCAGCAGCTCCGGACTAGCGGGAGGGCCCGGGAATGAGCAGTTCTTC. This codes for CASSSGLAGGPGNEQFF. This chain uses TRBV5-1 with TRBJ2-1; 15 bases agree with TRBD2. This CDR3 spans 17 amino acids. V lost 3 bases and J lost 7; bases outside the gene matches: 8. CDR1 SGHRS and CDR2 YFSETQ come from the germline V gene.

The chain recombines TRBV7-8 with TRBJ2-2, with TRBD1 matching 8 bases. From germline, CDR1 is SGHVS and CDR2 FQNEAQ. This CDR3 region has 15 residues. Trimming at V came to 7 bases and at J to 3 bases, leaving 7 bases not matched to a gene. The CDR3: CASTDRGLYTGELFF. In nucleotides, the CDR3 is TGTGCCAGCACAGACAGGGGTTTATACACCGGGGAGCTGTTTTTT.

The CDR3 DNA follows: TGTGCCAGCAGGGACGGACAGGATAACAATGAGCAGTTCTTC. This codes for CASRDGQDNNEQFF. The rearrangement uses TRBV21-1 and TRBJ2-1; the table's D call of TRBD1 was not tested on the DNA. TRBV21-1 constitutes a pseudogene. The CDR3 has 14 residues.

The gene calls are TRBV5-5 and TRBJ2-3; no clear D gene. Germline CDR1 and CDR2: SGHKS and YYEKEE (reference sequence). The CDR3 spans 12 residues. V shed 2 bases and J shed 3 bases, with 4 bases lying between them. Here the CDR3 reads CASSLATDTQYF. For the CDR3, the DNA is TGTGCCAGCAGCTTAGCGACAGATACGCAGTATTTT.

This clone was observed a few times. This chain connects TRBV18 to TRBJ2-5; 8 bases map to TRBD2. The junction had 10 bases not matched to a gene; V was cut back by 3 bases and J by 7 bases. Germline values: CDR1 KGHSH, CDR2 LQKENI. The CDR3 contains 15 residues. CDR3 DNA: TGTGCCAGCTCACCTCCGGGAGGGCGGTCCGGGACCCAGTACTTC. It specifies CASSPPGGRSGTQYF.

The chain links TRBV19 to TRBJ1-3; D gene uncertain. The length of the CDR3 is 15 residues. V lost 7 bases and J lost 0, with 13 bases in between. CDR1 is LNHDA, CDR2 SQIVND, per germline (reference sequence). CDR3 protein: CASNAADHSGNTIYF. CDR3 nucleotide sequence: TGTGCCAGTAACGCAGCGGATCACTCTGGAAACACCATATATTTT.

The chain recombines TRBV30 with TRBJ1-2, with D possibly being TRBD1 (5 bases). Trimming took off 0 bases at V and 4 bases at J, with 15 bases between the two ends. The CDR3 extends over 15 amino acids. The germline V gene has CDR1 GTSNPN and CDR2 SVGIG (reference sequence). In nucleotides, the CDR3 is TGTGCCTGGAGTGTAGAGGGACGGGGGGGCTATGGCTACACCTTC. Encoded protein: CAWSVEGRGGYGYTF.

This chain links TRBV6-2 or TRBV6-3 with TRBJ2-7, with D unclear. Trimming took off 2 bases at V and 0 bases at J, with 11 bases between the two ends. Germline V CDR1 and CDR2: MNHEY, SVGEGT. The CDR3 consists of 15 residues. The CDR3 sequence: CASSYGLRSSYEQYF. CDR3 sequence (DNA): TGTGCCAGCAGTTACGGCCTTAGGAGCTCCTACGAGCAGTACTTC.